The rows below give T cell receptor beta chains drawn from one sample of a study of cytomegalovirus exposure and HLA in healthy donors. Generated by immunoSEQ multiplex PCR, the TCRdb table keeps only in-frame clones and is missing some. This repertoire shows about 250,000 clones, roughly 87% found once; its top ten account for around 13%. The sample comprised PBMCs. All receptors derive from a man in his late teens or twenties in good health and CMV-seropositive. CDR3s include the opening cysteine and the closing phenylalanine or tryptophan. The order of the fields is clone size, J gene, D gene, V gene, CDR3 DNA, CDR3 protein. D genes are given only for firm matches. Only some rows state a clone size, as once, few, many or a class for expanded clones.

abundance: NA; j_gene: TRBJ1-2; d_gene: NA; v_gene: TRBV10-3; CDR3nt: TGTGCCATCAGTGGTCTGGACGGTACTCCAAGGAGCTACACCTTC; CDR3aa: CAISGLDGTPRSYTF
abundance: NA; j_gene: TRBJ2-1; d_gene: TRBD2; v_gene: TRBV7-6; CDR3nt: TGTGCCAGCAGCTCGGGACTAGCGGGAGGGGAAGAGCAGTTCTTC; CDR3aa: CASSSGLAGGEEQFF
abundance: once; j_gene: TRBJ1-2; d_gene: NA; v_gene: TRBV15; CDR3nt: TGTGCCACCAGGCTCCCAGGGGAATCTATGGGCTACACCTTC; CDR3aa: CATRLPGESMGYTF
abundance: NA; j_gene: TRBJ2-5; d_gene: NA; v_gene: TRBV5-1; CDR3nt: TGCGCCAGCAGCTTGAGCCGGCCCCAAGAGACCCAGTACTTC; CDR3aa: CASSLSRPQETQYF
abundance: NA; j_gene: TRBJ1-2; d_gene: NA; v_gene: TRBV4-3; CDR3nt: TGCGCCAGCAGCCAAGAAAGAATTCAGGCCGCTAACTATGGCTACACCTTC; CDR3aa: CASSQERIQAANYGYTF
abundance: NA; j_gene: TRBJ2-3; d_gene: NA; v_gene: TRBV12-5; CDR3nt: TGTGCTAGTAGCGGTAGCACAGATACGCAGTATTTT; CDR3aa: CASSGSTDTQYF
abundance: NA; j_gene: TRBJ1-3; d_gene: NA; v_gene: TRBV30; CDR3nt: TGTGCCTGGAGTGTACGGCGGATCTGGAAAGACACCATATATTTT; CDR3aa: CAWSVRRIWKDTIYF
abundance: NA; j_gene: TRBJ2-1; d_gene: NA; v_gene: TRBV5-1; CDR3nt: TGCGCCAGCAGCTTGAGGATTCAAGGGGGCAATGAGCAGTTCTTC; CDR3aa: CASSLRIQGGNEQFF
abundance: once; j_gene: TRBJ2-7; d_gene: NA; v_gene: TRBV25-1; CDR3nt: TGTGCCAGCAGTGAATCTGGGGGACCTACCTACGAGCAGTACTTC; CDR3aa: CASSESGGPTYEQYF
abundance: NA; j_gene: TRBJ2-3; d_gene: NA; v_gene: TRBV11-2; CDR3nt: TGTGCCAGCAGCTTGGAGGGCGGGGCAGATACGCAGTATTTT; CDR3aa: CASSLEGGADTQYF
abundance: NA; j_gene: TRBJ2-7; d_gene: NA; v_gene: TRBV13; CDR3nt: TGTGCCAGCAGCCCCGCCGGGGCGTACCACGAGCAGTACTTC; CDR3aa: CASSPAGAYHEQYF
abundance: NA; j_gene: TRBJ2-2; d_gene: NA; v_gene: TRBV7-8; CDR3nt: TGTGCCAGCAGCCCTGGGCCACTCGCCGGGGAGCTGTTTTTT; CDR3aa: CASSPGPLAGELFF
abundance: NA; j_gene: TRBJ2-5; d_gene: NA; v_gene: TRBV5-1; CDR3nt: TGCGCCAGCAGCTCGGGGCTGGTGGAGACCCAGTACTTC; CDR3aa: CASSSGLVETQYF
abundance: once; j_gene: TRBJ2-4; d_gene: TRBD1; v_gene: TRBV5-4; CDR3nt: TGTGCCAGCAGCTCCAGGGACAGGGGAGGTAACATTCAGTACTTC; CDR3aa: CASSSRDRGGNIQYF
abundance: NA; j_gene: TRBJ2-3; d_gene: NA; v_gene: TRBV5-4; CDR3nt: TGTGCCAGCAGCTTGGATCACACAGATACGCAGTATTTT; CDR3aa: CASSLDHTDTQYF
abundance: NA; j_gene: TRBJ2-7; d_gene: NA; v_gene: TRBV11-1; CDR3nt: TGTGCCAGCAGCCCGAGGGACCCCTCGGCCCATCTATACGAGCAGTACTTC; CDR3aa: CASSPRDPSAHLYEQYF
abundance: NA; j_gene: TRBJ2-2; d_gene: TRBD2; v_gene: TRBV4-2; CDR3nt: TGTGCCAGCAGCCGAAAATCTAAGACTAGCGGTTACACCGGGGAGCTGTTTTTT; CDR3aa: CASSRKSKTSGYTGELFF
abundance: NA; j_gene: TRBJ1-2; d_gene: NA; v_gene: TRBV4-1; CDR3nt: TGCGCCAGCAGCCAGACGGGATTGAACTATGGCTACACCTTC; CDR3aa: CASSQTGLNYGYTF
abundance: NA; j_gene: TRBJ2-1; d_gene: NA; v_gene: TRBV10-2; CDR3nt: TGCGCCAGCAGTAATCCCTTAATGAGCTCCTACAATGAGCAGTTCTTC; CDR3aa: CASSNPLMSSYNEQFF
abundance: NA; j_gene: TRBJ2-5; d_gene: TRBD2; v_gene: TRBV29-1; CDR3nt: TGCAGCGTTCAAAGACTAGCGGGAAGCCAAGAGACCCAGTACTTC; CDR3aa: CSVQRLAGSQETQYF
abundance: NA; j_gene: TRBJ2-7; d_gene: NA; v_gene: TRBV7-8; CDR3nt: TGTGCCAGCAGCCCATTAAGGGGATTAGCCTACGAGCAGTACTTC; CDR3aa: CASSPLRGLAYEQYF
abundance: NA; j_gene: TRBJ2-7; d_gene: NA; v_gene: TRBV29-1; CDR3nt: TGCAGCGTTGGTTATGGCCAGGGCGAGCAGTACTTC; CDR3aa: CSVGYGQGEQYF
abundance: once; j_gene: TRBJ2-7; d_gene: NA; v_gene: TRBV7-9; CDR3nt: TGTGCCAGCAGCTTAGGACTAGGCTCTATAACCGGCGAGCAGTACTTC; CDR3aa: CASSLGLGSITGEQYF
abundance: NA; j_gene: TRBJ2-1; d_gene: TRBD2; v_gene: TRBV13; CDR3nt: TGTGCCAGCAGCTTCGGGACTAGCGGGGATGAGCAGTTCTTC; CDR3aa: CASSFGTSGDEQFF
abundance: NA; j_gene: TRBJ2-6; d_gene: NA; v_gene: TRBV11-1; CDR3nt: TGTGCCAGCAGCTTAAGGCTAGCTGGGGCCAACGTCCTGACTTTC; CDR3aa: CASSLRLAGANVLTF
abundance: NA; j_gene: TRBJ1-2; d_gene: NA; v_gene: TRBV7-2; CDR3nt: TGTGCCAGCAGCTTAGTGCAGGGGTCTTATGGCTACACCTTC; CDR3aa: CASSLVQGSYGYTF
abundance: NA; j_gene: TRBJ1-2; d_gene: NA; v_gene: TRBV11-1; CDR3nt: TGTGCCAGCAGCCCGATCCATGGCTACACCTTC; CDR3aa: CASSPIHGYTF
abundance: NA; j_gene: TRBJ1-2; d_gene: TRBD1; v_gene: TRBV7-9; CDR3nt: TGTGCCAGCAGCCCCGCGGGTGGCAGGGGGCTTGGCTACACCTTC; CDR3aa: CASSPAGGRGLGYTF
abundance: NA; j_gene: TRBJ2-7; d_gene: TRBD2; v_gene: TRBV5-6; CDR3nt: TGTGCCAGCAGCTTAGCGGGAGGGTCCCCTCCCTACGAGCAGTACTTC; CDR3aa: CASSLAGGSPPYEQYF
abundance: once; j_gene: TRBJ2-7; d_gene: TRBD2; v_gene: TRBV6-1; CDR3nt: TGTGCCAGCAGTGAAACGGGACTAGCCGTAACCTACGAGCAGTACTTC; CDR3aa: CASSETGLAVTYEQYF
abundance: NA; j_gene: TRBJ2-7; d_gene: NA; v_gene: TRBV12-2; CDR3nt: TGTGCAAGTCGCTCTCGGGGCTCCGAGGGCTACGAGCAGTACTTC; CDR3aa: CASRSRGSEGYEQYF
abundance: once; j_gene: TRBJ2-7; d_gene: NA; v_gene: TRBV27; CDR3nt: TGTGCCAGCGGTCCGGGGGACTCCTCCTACGAGCAGTACTTC; CDR3aa: CASGPGDSSYEQYF
abundance: NA; j_gene: TRBJ2-1; d_gene: NA; v_gene: TRBV4-2; CDR3nt: TGTGCCATCGCCCCATCGTTTTCCACACAGAATGAGCAGTTCTTC; CDR3aa: CAIAPSFSTQNEQFF
abundance: NA; j_gene: TRBJ1-5; d_gene: NA; v_gene: TRBV6-1; CDR3nt: TGTGCCAGCAGTGGCAGGGTTCTGAATGCCAATCAGCCCCAGCATTTT; CDR3aa: CASSGRVLNANQPQHF
abundance: NA; j_gene: TRBJ2-7; d_gene: NA; v_gene: TRBV7-3; CDR3nt: TGTGCCAGCAGCGTCTCTGGGGATGGCGAGCAGTACTTC; CDR3aa: CASSVSGDGEQYF
abundance: NA; j_gene: TRBJ2-3; d_gene: TRBD1; v_gene: TRBV5-5; CDR3nt: TGTGCCAGCAGCCCCGGGACAGACACGGTGTATACGCAGTATTTT; CDR3aa: CASSPGTDTVYTQYF
abundance: NA; j_gene: TRBJ1-4; d_gene: TRBD1; v_gene: TRBV5-1; CDR3nt: TGCGCCAGCAGCATCGGGACAGGAACTAATGAAAAACTGTTTTTT; CDR3aa: CASSIGTGTNEKLFF
abundance: NA; j_gene: TRBJ2-7; d_gene: TRBD2; v_gene: TRBV28; CDR3nt: TGTGCCAGCAGTTTATGGGAGGCTAGCGGGATCGGCGAGCAGTACTTC; CDR3aa: CASSLWEASGIGEQYF
abundance: once; j_gene: TRBJ2-1; d_gene: NA; v_gene: TRBV27; CDR3nt: TGTGCCAGCACAGGCGGGAATGAGCAGTTCTTC; CDR3aa: CASTGGNEQFF
abundance: NA; j_gene: TRBJ2-2; d_gene: TRBD1; v_gene: TRBV9; CDR3nt: TGTGCCAGCAGCGTGAGTACAGGGGCTCTGAACACCGGGGAGCTGTTTTTT; CDR3aa: CASSVSTGALNTGELFF
abundance: NA; j_gene: TRBJ1-1; d_gene: NA; v_gene: TRBV5-4; CDR3nt: TGTGCCAGCAGCTCGCAGACAGCCGAAGGGACTGAAGCTTTCTTT; CDR3aa: CASSSQTAEGTEAFF
abundance: NA; j_gene: TRBJ2-2; d_gene: NA; v_gene: TRBV6-6; CDR3nt: TGTGCCAGCATTCCTCCCTGGGGACCGAACACCGGGGAGCTGTTTTTT; CDR3aa: CASIPPWGPNTGELFF
abundance: NA; j_gene: TRBJ1-1; d_gene: NA; v_gene: TRBV10-2; CDR3nt: TGCGCCAGCAGGAATGCGGGGGCTGGCACTGAAGCTTTCTTT; CDR3aa: CASRNAGAGTEAFF
abundance: NA; j_gene: TRBJ2-7; d_gene: NA; v_gene: TRBV6-5; CDR3nt: TGTGCCAGCAGTCGAGGGGACGCCGCCTACGAGCAGTACTTC; CDR3aa: CASSRGDAAYEQYF
abundance: NA; j_gene: TRBJ2-3; d_gene: NA; v_gene: TRBV6-5; CDR3nt: TGTGCCAGCAGTTCTAACCTCCCTCCGGGAGATACGCAGTATTTT; CDR3aa: CASSSNLPPGDTQYF
abundance: NA; j_gene: TRBJ2-5; d_gene: TRBD2; v_gene: TRBV15; CDR3nt: TGTGCCACCAGCAGAGATCTTCTAGCGGGAGGAGGGAAGACCCAGTACTTC; CDR3aa: CATSRDLLAGGGKTQYF
abundance: few; j_gene: TRBJ2-1; d_gene: TRBD2; v_gene: TRBV7-9; CDR3nt: TGTGCCAGCAGCTTAACCAGCGGGAGGCACAATGAGCAGTTCTTC; CDR3aa: CASSLTSGRHNEQFF
abundance: NA; j_gene: TRBJ2-7; d_gene: NA; v_gene: TRBV10-3; CDR3nt: TGTGCCATCAGTGTACAGGGTGGTTCCTACGAGCAGTACTTC; CDR3aa: CAISVQGGSYEQYF
abundance: few; j_gene: TRBJ1-2; d_gene: TRBD1; v_gene: TRBV7-4; CDR3nt: TGTGCCAGCAGCTCCTACAGGGGGCCCGGCTACACCTTC; CDR3aa: CASSSYRGPGYTF
abundance: NA; j_gene: TRBJ2-5; d_gene: NA; v_gene: TRBV5-1; CDR3nt: TGCGCCAGCAGCTCGGGACACCGGTTGGAGACCCAGTACTTC; CDR3aa: CASSSGHRLETQYF